This TCR beta chain comes out of a study of shared clonotypes between healthy human individuals. Study-level points and caveats: Non-shared clonotypes displayed generation probabilities falling below those of clonotypes present in all four donors.

It was 200 to 250 ng DNA, 25,000 to 35,000 T cell genomes, that sorted-subset replicate PCRs used. Sequenced by immunoSEQ multiplex PCR; TCRdb stores in-frame clones only, minus some. Of about 2 million clones in the sample, about 95% were seen once. CD45RO-negative CD8 cells positively selected for CCR7 made up the naive population, which excluded terminally differentiated effector memory CD45RA+ cells. V lost 6 bases, J lost 6 bases, and 9 bases stayed unmatched. The CDR3 contains 14 residues. Germline CDR1 is MGHRA and CDR2 is YSYEKL. About this clone itself: Its antigen is undetermined.

Input material: naive CD8+ T cells sorted from blood. The chain couples TRBV4-1 to TRBJ1-2; 8 nucleotides match TRBD1. The TCR originated in a man in his late teens or twenties in good health. The CDR3 sequence is CASRLRQGMDGYTF. CDR3 sequence (DNA): TGCGCCAGCAGATTAAGACAGGGGATGGATGGCTACACCTTC.